This T cell receptor beta chain came from a study of siplizumab effects on memory and regulatory T cells. The repertoire was sequenced with immunoSEQ multiplex PCR; TCRdb's copy has only in-frame clones and lacks some. The table includes tens of thousands of clones, over 85% detected once. The CDR3 is 13 amino acids. Per germline, CDR1 SGDLS and CDR2 YYNGEE. V lost 3 bases to trimming and J lost 4 bases, with 10 bases between them. This chain connects TRBV9 to TRBJ1-1, with TRBD1 as a possible D gene (6 bases). Sequenced input: CD8+ T cells sorted from blood. The TCR originated in a human donor in good health. The CDR3 here is CASSEGGGTEAFF. Here the CDR3 DNA reads TGTGCCAGCAGCGAGGGGGGAGGCACTGAAGCTTTCTTT.